The 21 T cell receptor beta chains presented below share a single source sample, sequenced in a study of control samples from healthy donors and cancer patients. The protocol was immunoSEQ multiplex PCR, while the TCRdb copy is restricted to in-frame clones and leaves out a portion. The sample includes approximately 90,000 clones, roughly 84% of them seen just once. The sequenced sample consisted of blood. The source of these receptors is a woman aged 40 to 50 in good health.

The chain employs TRBV10-3 and TRBJ2-1; D unclear. Per the germline V gene, CDR1 is ENHRY and CDR2 is SYGVKD. Trimming took 4 bases from V and 9 from J, leaving 7 bases between them. The CDR3 contains 11 residues. CDR3 coding DNA: TGTGCCATCAGTGCCCAAGGTGAGCAGTTCTTC. Translation gives CAISAQGEQFF.

The J gene is TRBJ1-2, the V gene TRBV4-1; TRBD1 matches at 9 bases. The CDR3 covers 16 residues. Germline V gene sequence: CDR1 MGHRA, CDR2 YSYEKL. After removal of 1 base from V and 3 bases from J, the junction contained 6 bases not matched to a gene. The CDR3 sequence is CASSQVPGQGDYGYTF. The CDR3 DNA follows: TGCGCCAGCAGCCAAGTACCGGGACAGGGCGACTATGGCTACACCTTC.

J is TRBJ1-2 and V is TRBV7-2, with no clear D. This CDR3 contains 13 residues. Trimming stripped 11 bases from V and 3 bases from J, with 16 bases between. Germline CDR1 is SGHTA and CDR2 is FQGNSA. CDR3 bases: TGTGCCTCTACCCCGGGCGGCTACTATGGCTACACCTTC. Amino acids: CASTPGGYYGYTF.

With regard to this clone: An end of the junction does not agree with germline; a read error may underlie this. The V gene is TRBV7-9, the J gene TRBJ1-2; TRBD1 agrees at 7 bases. The CDR3 consists of 13 residues. Germline assignment: CDR1 SEHNR and CDR2 FQNEAQ (reference sequence). CDR3 loop: CASSFGTDYGYTF. The DNA of the CDR3 is TGTGCCAGCAGCTTCGGGACAGACTACGGCTACACCTTC.

V gene TRBV29-1 combines with J gene TRBJ1-2; D remains unclear. Trimming removed 2 bases at V and 3 bases at J, with 7 bases between. Germline V gives CDR1 SQVTM, CDR2 ANQGSEA. There are 12 residues in the CDR3. The CDR3 DNA is TGCAGCGTTGAATGGGATGACTATGGCTACACCTTC. Protein: CSVEWDDYGYTF. The full variable domain, completed using reference TRBV29-1 and TRBJ1-2, is SAVISQKPSRDICQRGTSLTIQCQVDSQVTMMFWYRQQPGQSLTLIATANQGSEATYESGFVIDKFPISRPNLTFSTLTVSNMSPEDSSIYLCSVEWDDYGYTFGSGTRLTVV.

The rearrangement uses TRBV7-3 and TRBJ2-3; a possible D gene is TRBD1 (5 bases). Germline V gene sequence: CDR1 SGHTA, CDR2 FQGTGA. V was clipped by 7 bases and J by 0 bases, with 17 bases between them. This CDR3 is 16 amino acids long. The CDR3 region has the DNA TGTGCCAGCATAATGGGGTTTAGGACAAGCACAGATACGCAGTATTTT. As protein: CASIMGFRTSTDTQYF. The whole variable domain, filled in from reference TRBV7-3 and TRBJ2-3, reads GAGVSQTPSNKVTEKGKYVELRCDPISGHTALYWYRQSLGQGPEFLIYFQGTGAADDSGLPNDRFFAVRPEGSVSTLKIQRTERGDSAVYLCASIMGFRTSTDTQYFGPGTRLTVL.

Here the CDR3 reads CASSRQGFSGNTIYF. CDR3 sequence (DNA): TGTGCCAGCAGCCGACAGGGGTTCTCTGGAAACACCATATATTTT. The chain uses TRBV27 and TRBJ1-3; TRBD1 matches 8 bases. Per germline, CDR1 MNHEY and CDR2 SMNVEV (reference sequence). CDR3 length: 15 residues. The junction had 4 bases not matched to a gene; V was cut back by 6 bases and J by 0 bases.

The chain is built from TRBV6-5 and TRBJ1-2; 10 positions agree with TRBD1. Germline assignment: CDR1 MNHEY and CDR2 SVGAGI. CDR3 length: 15 amino acids. Germline trimming cut 2 bases from V and 5 bases from J; bases unmatched to any gene: 5. CDR3 in amino acids: CASSYGQGGWYGYTF. The CDR3 nucleotides read TGTGCCAGCAGTTACGGACAGGGGGGATGGTATGGCTACACCTTC.

J is TRBJ2-5 and V is TRBV24-1, with D uncertain. Per the germline V gene, CDR1 is KGHDR and CDR2 is SFDVKD. V dropped 5 bases and J dropped 4 bases, with 13 bases sitting between them. The CDR3 is 14 residues long. This chain's CDR3 is CATSGQGAIETQYF. CDR3 coding DNA: TGTGCCACCAGTGGCCAAGGAGCGATAGAGACCCAGTACTTC.

V and J are TRBV30 and TRBJ1-5; 7 bases agree with TRBD1. Losses at the gene ends were 0 bases for V and 7 bases for J; bases not matched to a gene: 3. CDR3 length equals 13 residues. Germline V CDR1 and CDR2: GTSNPN, SVGIG (reference sequence). For the CDR3, the DNA is TGTGCCTGGAGTGTACAGGGGAGCCAGCCCCAGCATTTT. Residues: CAWSVQGSQPQHF.

The rearrangement uses TRBV4-3 and TRBJ2-7; 9 positions match TRBD2. From germline, CDR1 is LGHNA and CDR2 YSLEER. The CDR3 is made up of 17 amino acids. V lost 0 bases, J lost 4 bases, and 10 bases stayed unmatched. CDR3 in amino acids: CASSQDPPNSGGYEQYF. The DNA of the CDR3 is TGCGCCAGCAGCCAAGATCCCCCCAATAGCGGGGGATACGAGCAGTACTTC.

This chain uses TRBV30 with TRBJ2-6; D gene unclear. Germline V gene lookup returns CDR1 GTSNPN and CDR2 SVGIG (reference sequence). This CDR3 has 14 residues. V lost 0 bases, J lost 0 bases, and 3 bases lay in between. CDR3: CAWSVVSGANVLTF. In nucleotides, the CDR3 is TGTGCCTGGAGTGTAGTCTCTGGGGCCAACGTCCTGACTTTC.

The chain couples TRBV5-1 to TRBJ2-5; D gene unclear. V dropped 1 base and J dropped 1 base, with 17 bases sitting between them. Germline-derived CDR1 and CDR2 are SGHRS and YFSETQ. The CDR3 length is 17 residues. CDR3 nucleotide sequence: TGCGCCAGCAGCTTGACTGTTGGTGGGAAGGGCCAAGAGACCCAGTACTTC. Its protein is CASSLTVGGKGQETQYF.

The V and J genes are TRBV30 and TRBJ2-1, with 11 bases aligning to TRBD1. Germline V gene data show CDR1 as GTSNPN and CDR2 as SVGIG (reference sequence). This CDR3 comprises 13 residues. V lost 5 bases to trimming and J lost 5 bases; unmatched junction nucleotides: 2. Here the CDR3 reads CAWGQGANNEQFF. CDR3 DNA sequence: TGTGCCTGGGGACAGGGGGCAAACAATGAGCAGTTCTTC.

This clone was seen only a few times. V gene TRBV5-1 combines with J gene TRBJ2-7; 9 positions agree with TRBD2. Per the germline V gene, CDR1 is SGHRS and CDR2 is YFSETQ. V lost 4 bases to trimming and J lost 2 bases; unmatched junction nucleotides: 7. The CDR3 length is 15 residues. The DNA for the CDR3 is TGCGCCAGCAGCGAAAGGGGGACTAGCACCTACGAGCAGTACTTC. It translates to CASSERGTSTYEQYF.

The CDR3 sequence: CASSAGVGQGAAEAFF. In DNA, the CDR3 is TGTGCCAGCAGTGCGGGGGTCGGACAGGGGGCAGCTGAAGCTTTCTTT. V usage is TRBV6-4 and J usage is TRBJ1-1; 11 bases line up with TRBD1. CDR1 MRHNA and CDR2 SNTAGT come from the germline V gene. The CDR3 sequence is 16 residues long. V lost 4 bases to trimming and J lost 6 bases; unmatched junction nucleotides: 10.

There are a few counts of this clone. V and J are TRBV21-1 and TRBJ1-4. TRBV21-1 is assigned pseudogene status. CDR3 size: 16 residues. The DNA of the CDR3 is TGTGCCAGCAGCAAAGCTCAGGGAGCAACTAATGAAAAACTGTTTTTT. Protein sequence: CASSKAQGATNEKLFF.

The V and J genes are TRBV18 and TRBJ2-7; tentative D call: TRBD1 (6 bases). Germline lookup yields CDR1 KGHSH and CDR2 LQKENI. The V gene lost 4 bases and the J gene lost 1 base, with 20 bases spanning the gap. The CDR3 contains 17 residues. This chain's CDR3 is CASSHWGPGTVSYEQYF. The CDR3 DNA reads TGTGCCAGCTCACACTGGGGGCCCGGGACCGTATCCTACGAGCAGTACTTC.

The count of this clone is one. The J gene is TRBJ1-2, the V gene TRBV10-3; 8 bases fit TRBD1. The CDR3 extends over 14 amino acids. Germline loops: CDR1 ENHRY, CDR2 SYGVKD. Trimming took 5 bases from V and 4 from J; bases not matched to a gene: 6. CDR3 coding DNA: TGTGCCATCAGTCAGGGACAGGCGGGCTATGGCTACACCTTC. This translates into CAISQGQAGYGYTF.

This chain uses TRBV18 with TRBJ1-1; D remains unclear. Germline loops: CDR1 KGHSH, CDR2 LQKENI. The CDR3 extends over 13 amino acids. V lost 3 bases and J 0 bases, leaving 5 bases between the germline ends. CDR3: CASSPQVNTEAFF. The CDR3 nucleotides are TGTGCCAGCTCACCCCAGGTGAACACTGAAGCTTTCTTT.

This chain joins TRBV2 and TRBJ2-7; D unclear. Germline V gene data show CDR1 as SNHLY and CDR2 as FYNNEI. This CDR3 has 15 residues. Trimming pared 8 bases from V and 3 bases from J, leaving 20 bases between. The CDR3 bases are TGTGCCAGCCTCGGCCCCCATAATGGGGTCTACGAGCAGTACTTC. This codes for CASLGPHNGVYEQYF.